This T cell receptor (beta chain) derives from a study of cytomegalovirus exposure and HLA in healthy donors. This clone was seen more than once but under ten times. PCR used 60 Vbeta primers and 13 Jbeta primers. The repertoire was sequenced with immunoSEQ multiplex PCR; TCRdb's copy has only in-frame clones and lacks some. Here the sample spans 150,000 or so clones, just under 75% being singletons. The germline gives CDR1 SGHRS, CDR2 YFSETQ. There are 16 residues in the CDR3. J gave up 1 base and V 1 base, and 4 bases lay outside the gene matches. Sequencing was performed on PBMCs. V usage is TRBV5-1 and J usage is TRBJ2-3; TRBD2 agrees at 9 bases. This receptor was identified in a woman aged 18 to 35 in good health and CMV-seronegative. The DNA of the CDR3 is TGCGCCAGCAGCTTGACGCGGGGGGGCGGCACAGATACGCAGTATTTT. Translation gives CASSLTRGGGTDTQYF.